This TCR beta chain was identified in a study of regulatory T cells in long-lasting Graves disease. Time point given: newly diagnosed GD, antithyroid drugs for less than 3 months. The TCR library was made from RNA that had been extracted from PBMCs in TRIzol. Arm-PCR of CDR3 regions and iRepertoire HTBI primers were the basis on which TCR beta libraries were built. TCRdb recomputed calls from the multiplex PCR reads with MiXCR, one row per CDR3 protein. Seen here are more than 450,000 distinct CDR3 sequences, around 13% observed once, and the top ten hold 8.9%. This clonotype has just a few counts. Germline assignment: CDR1 GTSNPN and CDR2 SVGIG (reference sequence). This CDR3 region has 12 residues. These data also formed part of another study, on T cells in Graves' hyperthyroidism and ophthalmopathy.

Material: peripheral blood mononuclear cells (PBMCs), obtained at new diagnosis, from a patient treated with antithyroid drugs. V and J are TRBV30 and TRBJ2-1, with D hard to call. The J call may not be correct, given that the DNA end is closer to TRBJ2-5. This receptor was obtained from a young woman with Graves disease. The CDR3 loop reads CAWTPASETQYF. For the CDR3, the DNA is TGTGCCTGGACCCCGGCCAGCGAGACCCAGTACTTC.